Listed here are 15 T cell receptor beta chains from one sample, sequenced in a study of shared clonotypes between healthy human individuals. Generated by immunoSEQ multiplex PCR, the TCRdb table keeps only in-frame clones and is missing some. The top ten hold about 0.13% of the sample, which has about 2.4 million clones, roughly nine tenths seen once. The sequenced material came from naive CD4+ T cells sorted from blood. Regarding subset: CD45RA+ positively selected. These receptors were collected from a man aged 18 to 30 in good health.

This clone showed up just once. The V gene is TRBV19, the J gene TRBJ1-2; 7 bases are a match to TRBD1. V dropped 4 bases and J dropped 8; count of bases not matched to a gene: 7. The CDR3 covers 13 residues. Per the germline V gene, CDR1 is LNHDA and CDR2 is SQIVND (reference sequence). Written as DNA, the CDR3 is TGTGCCAGTAGTACAGACAGGGTAGGAGGCTACACCTTC. It is translated as CASSTDRVGGYTF.

This clone was detected only once. The chain links TRBV4-1 to TRBJ2-5, with D possibly TRBD1 on 5 matching bases. In germline, CDR1 is MGHRA, CDR2 YSYEKL. This CDR3 contains 14 residues. The germline V and J ends were trimmed by 0 bases and 2 bases, with 7 bases remaining between them. CDR3 residues: CASSQDTGQETQYF. The DNA for the CDR3 is TGCGCCAGCAGCCAAGACACAGGACAAGAGACCCAGTACTTC.

The rearrangement links TRBV7-2 to TRBJ2-5, with 7 nucleotides matching TRBD2. This CDR3 comprises 14 residues. The V and J ends lost 4 bases and 3 bases, in that order; junction bases with no gene match: 5. Germline V gives CDR1 SGHTA, CDR2 FQGNSA. For the CDR3, the DNA is TGTGCCAGCAGCTCAGGACTAGTGAAAGAGACCCAGTACTTC. This encodes CASSSGLVKETQYF.

A remark on this clone: Additional DNA sequences in this sample encode the identical CDR3. The gene calls are TRBV18 and TRBJ2-7; D possibly matches TRBD1 or TRBD2 (5 bases each). Germline CDR1 is KGHSH and CDR2 is LQKENI. V lost 0 bases, J lost 6 bases, and 6 bases lay in between. The CDR3 totals 12 residues. The CDR3 DNA follows: TGTGCCAGCTCACCACCAGGGACCGAGCAGTACTTC. This encodes CASSPPGTEQYF. Together with reference TRBV18 and TRBJ2-7, the CDR3 gives the full variable domain: NAGVMQNPRHLVRRRGQEARLRCSPMKGHSHVYWYRQLPEEGLKFMVYLQKENIIDESGMPKERFSAEFPKEGPSILRIQQVVRGDSAAYFCASSPPGTEQYFGPGTRLTVT.

CDR3 sequence (DNA): TGTGCCAGCAGAATCCACAGGGGAGGTCACGAGCAGTACTTC. Amino acid sequence: CASRIHRGGHEQYF. The chain uses TRBV6-5 and TRBJ2-7, with D possibly TRBD1 on 7 matching bases. CDR1 is MNHEY and CDR2 is SVGAGI in the germline V gene. The CDR3 loop spans 14 amino acids. V lost 6 bases to trimming and J lost 5 bases, with 17 bases between them.

The V gene is TRBV18, the J gene TRBJ2-5; TRBD2 matches 12 bases. The CDR3 is 16 residues long. The junction had 4 bases not matched to a gene; V was cut back by 3 bases and J by 2 bases. CDR1 is KGHSH, CDR2 LQKENI, per germline. CDR3 sequence reads: CASSPSLAGGQETQYF. The DNA for the CDR3 is TGTGCCAGCTCACCTTCTCTAGCGGGAGGGCAAGAGACCCAGTACTTC.

This clone came up once. V is TRBV6-6 and J is TRBJ2-3; D is perhaps TRBD2 (5 bases). Germline CDR1 is MNHNY and CDR2 is SVGAGI (reference sequence). There are 15 residues in the CDR3. V was cut by 2 bases and J by 4 bases, with 13 bases left in between. The CDR3 loop reads CASSYGLGGPDTQYF. Here the CDR3 DNA reads TGTGCCAGCAGTTACGGTTTAGGAGGTCCAGATACGCAGTATTTT.

J is TRBJ2-5 and V is TRBV7-9; TRBD1 might be the D (5 bases). Germline lookup yields CDR1 SEHNR and CDR2 FQNEAQ (reference sequence). Trimming took off 7 bases at V and 5 bases at J, with 8 bases between the two ends. The CDR3 loop spans 11 amino acids. The CDR3 coding sequence is TGTGCCAGCACAGGGTTGGAGACCCAGTACTTC. Translated: CASTGLETQYF.

The chain employs TRBV7-2 and TRBJ2-5; TRBD2 aligns across 7 bases. The V gene end was trimmed by 7 bases and the J gene end by 13 bases; junction bases not matched to a gene: 9. CDR1 SGHTA and CDR2 FQGNSA come from the germline V gene. The CDR3 has 11 amino acids. CDR3 nucleotide sequence: TGTGCCAGCACCCTGGGACTACTTGTGTACTTC. It encodes CASTLGLLVYF.

Here the CDR3 DNA reads TGTGCCAGTAGTAGGACAGGGAGGTACCAAGAGACCCAGTACTTC. Its protein product is CASSRTGRYQETQYF. The chain joins TRBV19 to TRBJ2-5; 8 nucleotides match TRBD1. V gave up 4 bases and J gave up 0 bases; unmatched junction bases: 4. CDR3 length: 15 residues. CDR1 is LNHDA and CDR2 is SQIVND in the germline V gene (reference sequence).

About this clone: The same CDR3 can be traced to other DNA sequences in this sample. V gene TRBV5-1 combines with J gene TRBJ2-3; 13 positions agree with TRBD2. Per germline, CDR1 SGHRS and CDR2 YFSETQ. After removal of 4 bases from V and 0 bases from J, the junction contained 5 bases not matched to a gene. The CDR3 is 17 residues long. The CDR3 bases are TGCGCCAGCAGCACCGGACTAGCGGGGGCTAGCACAGATACGCAGTATTTT. It codes for CASSTGLAGASTDTQYF.

About this clone itself: Distinct nucleotide sequences in the sample also encode this CDR3. The chain carries TRBV6-6 and TRBJ1-5, with D uncertain. Germline CDR1 reads MNHNY; CDR2 reads SVGAGI (reference sequence). Trimming pared 0 bases from V and 0 bases from J, leaving 3 bases between. The CDR3 loop spans 14 amino acids. DNA of the CDR3: TGTGCCAGCAGTTACTCGGGTAGCAATCAGCCCCAGCATTTT. Its protein is CASSYSGSNQPQHF.

The rearrangement links TRBV28 to TRBJ1-5; TRBD1 matches at 9 bases. The V and J ends lost 9 bases and 0 bases, in that order; junction bases with no gene match: 12. This CDR3 is built from 17 residues. CDR1 is MDHEN, CDR2 SYDVKM, per germline. DNA for the CDR3: TGTGCCAGTTTACCAGGACAGGGGTCGGGTAGCAATCAGCCCCAGCATTTT. This codes for CASLPGQGSGSNQPQHF.

A word on this clone: This same CDR3 is encoded by further DNA sequences in the sample. This chain connects TRBV28 to TRBJ2-7, with D perhaps TRBD2 (5 bases). V gave up 2 bases and J gave up 2 bases, with 7 bases separating them. This CDR3 spans 13 amino acids. Per germline, CDR1 MDHEN and CDR2 SYDVKM. CDR3 region: CASSLGGPYEQYF. For the CDR3, the DNA is TGTGCCAGCAGTTTAGGCGGGCCCTACGAGCAGTACTTC.

With respect to this clone: The identical CDR3 is also encoded by other nucleotide sequences in the sample. The CDR3 DNA is TGTGCCAGCAGCGTAGCCAGCGGGGCGAACACCGGGGAGCTGTTTTTT. Translated, it gives CASSVASGANTGELFF. J is TRBJ2-2 and V is TRBV9; 7 nucleotides agree with TRBD2. Trimming removed 0 bases from V and 0 bases from J; junction bases left unmatched: 2. From germline, CDR1 is SGDLS and CDR2 YYNGEE. This CDR3 has 16 residues.